These 9 T cell receptor beta chains came from one sample sequenced in a study of preoperative IRX-2 immunotherapy in early breast cancer. The protocol was immunoSEQ multiplex PCR, while the TCRdb copy is restricted to in-frame clones and leaves out a portion. Of 30,000 to 45,000 clones in the sample, roughly four fifths are singletons; the top ten hold roughly 1.5%. Indicated treatment: preoperative locoregional IRX-2 cytokine immunotherapy. Sequencing used lymph node tissue, obtained after IRX-2 immunotherapy. The receptor source for this set is a human donor with breast cancer.

This chain links TRBV19 with TRBJ1-5; D gene unclear. This CDR3 spans 13 amino acids. CDR1 and CDR2 from the germline V gene are LNHDA and SQIVND (reference sequence). With 10 bases removed from V and 1 base from J, the gap between germline ends came to 11 bases. CDR3 nucleotide sequence: TGTGCCACCGAGGGATCCAGCAATCAGCCCCAGCATTTT. This translates into CATEGSSNQPQHF.

The V call is TRBV5-1, the J call TRBJ1-3; the match to TRBD1 covers 9 bases. This CDR3 is built from 15 residues. V dropped 5 bases and J dropped 1; count of bases not matched to a gene: 4. Germline CDR1 SGHRS, CDR2 YFSETQ. CDR3 residues: CASRPGTGSGNTIYF. The CDR3 bases are TGCGCCAGCAGGCCCGGGACAGGGTCTGGAAACACCATATATTTT.

A word on this clone: The junction does not match germline at one end; this may be a read error. Here the CDR3 DNA reads TGTGCCATCAGTGCCGACAGGGACTATCAGCCCCAGCATTTT. It specifies CAISADRDYQPQHF. The rearrangement joins TRBV6-8 to TRBJ1-5, with 7 bases that match TRBD1. Germline V gene lookup returns CDR1 MNHGY and CDR2 SAAAGT. CDR3 length equals 14 residues.

This chain's CDR3 is CASSVRGLHTEAFF. In DNA, the CDR3 is TGTGCCAGCAGCGTAAGGGGGTTGCACACTGAAGCTTTCTTT. The V and J genes are TRBV9 and TRBJ1-1; D perhaps matches TRBD1 (6 bases). Germline V gene lookup returns CDR1 SGDLS and CDR2 YYNGEE. CDR3 length: 14 amino acids. V was trimmed by 1 base and J by 3 bases, leaving 10 bases between them.

V gene TRBV6-8 combines with J gene TRBJ1-1; D might be TRBD1 (5 bases). The germline CDR1 and CDR2 sequences are MNHGY and SAAAGT. The CDR3 has 16 amino acids. V was cut by 3 bases and J by 5 bases, with 19 bases left in between. The CDR3 sequence: CASSYEGLLVGTEAFF. The CDR3 nucleotides read TGTGCCAGCAGTTATGAGGGGCTCCTTGTCGGGACTGAAGCTTTCTTT.

J is TRBJ2-7 and V is TRBV19; D possibly corresponds to TRBD1 (6 bases). Trimming left V 3 bases short and J 2 bases short, with 14 bases between. There are 15 residues in the CDR3. The germline gives CDR1 LNHDA, CDR2 SQIVND (reference sequence). The CDR3 DNA is TGTGCCAGTAGTATCTTGAGGGACACCGCCTACGAGCAGTACTTC. Its translation is CASSILRDTAYEQYF.

The chain carries TRBV9 and TRBJ2-2; 7 nucleotides agree with TRBD2. V trimming: 5 bases; J trimming: 3 bases; junction bases outside the gene matches: 10. The CDR3 totals 16 residues. Germline CDR1 and CDR2: SGDLS and YYNGEE. CDR3 protein: CASSLPAGEDTGELFF. CDR3 in DNA: TGTGCCAGCAGTTTGCCGGCGGGGGAGGACACCGGGGAGCTGTTTTTT. The variable domain in full, with the rest retrieved from reference TRBV9 and TRBJ2-2, is DSGVTQTPKHLITATGQRVTLRCSPRSGDLSVYWYQQSLDQGLQFLIQYYNGEERAKGNILERFSAQQFPDLHSELNLSSLELGDSALYFCASSLPAGEDTGELFFGEGSRLTVL.

V and J are TRBV6-4 and TRBJ1-1; D remains unclear. The germline CDR1 and CDR2 sequences are MRHNA and SNTAGT. This CDR3 contains 15 residues. Trimming removed 5 bases at V and 0 bases at J, with 13 bases between. The CDR3 DNA sequence: TGTGCCAGCAGTCCGCTCGTTGTCATGAACACTGAAGCTTTCTTT. Its translation: CASSPLVVMNTEAFF.

The chain has TRBV6-8 and TRBJ1-2; 7 positions agree with TRBD1. In germline, CDR1 is MNHGY, CDR2 SAAAGT. Germline trimming cut 6 bases from V and 5 bases from J; bases unmatched to any gene: 12. The CDR3 extends over 15 amino acids. The DNA for the CDR3 is TGTGCCAGCAGCACAACACAGGGGAGCTTTTATGGCTACACCTTC. It codes for CASSTTQGSFYGYTF.